Listed here are 14 T cell receptor beta chains from one sample, sequenced in a study of blood T cell repertoires in COVID-19. Profiling relied on immunoSEQ multiplex PCR, and the TCRdb table lists in-frame clones only, not all of them. Here the sample spans about 220,000 clones, more than 65% being singletons. The sequenced material came from peripheral blood. The receptors here all came from a man in his fifties with active or convalescent COVID-19.

The V and J genes are TRBV28 and TRBJ1-2; 7 nucleotides align to TRBD1. This CDR3 is 17 amino acids long. From germline, CDR1 is MDHEN and CDR2 SYDVKM. Trimming cost V 3 bases and J 6 bases; bases outside gene matches: 16. CDR3 loop: CASSLDSQTGYIDGYTF. The CDR3 DNA follows: TGTGCCAGCAGTTTGGACTCCCAGACAGGGTACATAGATGGCTACACCTTC.

The CDR3 nucleotides are TGTGCCAGCAGCTTGGGTCAGCGACCTAACTATGGCTACACCTTC. Residues: CASSLGQRPNYGYTF. This chain links TRBV5-5 with TRBJ1-2; D is uncertain. This CDR3 has 15 amino acids. V lost 0 bases and J lost 0, with 9 bases in between. From germline, CDR1 is SGHKS and CDR2 YYEKEE (reference sequence).

The chain combines TRBV19 with TRBJ2-4; 7 bases map to TRBD2. The length of the CDR3 is 16 residues. Per germline, CDR1 LNHDA and CDR2 SQIVND (reference sequence). After removal of 4 bases from V and 2 bases from J, the junction contained 8 bases not matched to a gene. This CDR3 reads CASSKGGTGPKNIQYF. As DNA, the CDR3 is TGTGCCAGTAGTAAGGGAGGGACGGGGCCCAAAAACATTCAGTACTTC.

The gene calls are TRBV19 and TRBJ2-5; 7 nucleotides align to TRBD1. The CDR3 is 12 amino acids. In germline, CDR1 is LNHDA, CDR2 SQIVND (reference sequence). Trimming removed 10 bases from V and 2 bases from J; junction bases left unmatched: 4. The CDR3: CATRDRQETQYF. The CDR3 DNA is TGTGCCACCCGGGACAGACAAGAGACCCAGTACTTC.

The chain links TRBV5-4 to TRBJ2-7; 9 positions agree with TRBD2. The germline V gene has CDR1 SGHNT and CDR2 YYREEE (reference sequence). CDR3 size: 15 residues. Unmatched junction bases numbered 8, after V lost 1 base and J lost 6 bases. The CDR3 loop is CASSLTGTSLCEQYV. As DNA, the CDR3 is TGTGCCAGCAGCTTGACCGGGACTAGCTTATGCGAGCAGTACGTC.

CDR3 in amino acids: CASSQRPGQGHTGELFF. The CDR3 nucleotides are TGTGCCAGCAGCCAAAGGCCGGGACAGGGACACACCGGGGAGCTGTTTTTT. The chain employs TRBV3-1 (or the pseudogene TRBV3-2) and TRBJ2-2; 9 bases are shared with TRBD1. Trimming removed 2 bases from V and 3 bases from J; junction bases left unmatched: 7. Germline CDR1 reads LGHDT; CDR2 reads YNNKEL (reference sequence). The CDR3 length is 17 residues.

The chain couples TRBV27 to TRBJ2-3; perhaps TRBD2 as D (6 bases). There are 13 residues in the CDR3. Per germline, CDR1 MNHEY and CDR2 SMNVEV (reference sequence). Trimming pared 6 bases from V and 9 bases from J, leaving 16 bases between. CDR3 DNA sequence: TGTGCCAGCAGCTTCGATCGGGGGTTCACGCAGTATTTT. Translation gives CASSFDRGFTQYF.

The CDR3 spells CASAPREAGYTF. DNA for the CDR3: TGTGCCAGCGCCCCGCGGGAGGCAGGCTACACCTTC. The rearrangement joins TRBV19 to TRBJ1-2; D not certain. V lost 9 bases to trimming and J lost 8 bases, with 16 bases between them. Germline CDR1 and CDR2: LNHDA and SQIVND (reference sequence). The CDR3 has 12 amino acids.

The J gene is TRBJ1-3, the V gene TRBV28, with unresolved D. This CDR3 has 13 residues. In germline, CDR1 is MDHEN, CDR2 SYDVKM. V shed 7 bases and J shed 4 bases, with 11 bases lying between them. The CDR3 nucleotides read TGTGCCAGCATCCTTAATGGCGGAAACACCATATATTTT. It specifies CASILNGGNTIYF.

This clone was seen a single time. The chain joins TRBV4-1 to TRBJ2-1, with 7 bases matching TRBD1. The germline CDR1 and CDR2 sequences are MGHRA and YSYEKL. V lost 4 bases and J lost 4; bases outside the gene matches: 19. This CDR3 has 19 amino acids. The chain's CDR3 is CASSLRQGAPLRLYNEQFF. CDR3 DNA: TGCGCCAGCAGCCTCCGACAGGGCGCGCCGCTGCGCCTGTACAATGAGCAGTTCTTC.

The V gene is TRBV5-4, the J gene TRBJ1-5; a possible D gene is TRBD1 (6 bases). From germline, CDR1 is SGHNT and CDR2 YYREEE (reference sequence). This CDR3 has 15 residues. Trimming left V 0 bases short and J 5 bases short, with 12 bases between. This CDR3 reads CASSLDGGADQPQHF. Written as DNA, the CDR3 is TGTGCCAGCAGCTTGGATGGGGGCGCGGATCAGCCCCAGCATTTT.

The rearrangement joins TRBV28 to TRBJ1-3, with D perhaps TRBD1 (5 bases). The germline V gene has CDR1 MDHEN and CDR2 SYDVKM. V was shortened by 3 bases and J by 0 bases, with 15 bases between the two germline ends. The CDR3 covers 17 residues. This CDR3 is CASSFVGTPSSGNTIYF. In nucleotides, the CDR3 is TGTGCCAGCAGTTTCGTTGGGACTCCTAGCTCTGGAAACACCATATATTTT.

This sequence joins TRBV4-3 and TRBJ2-1; 8 bases line up with TRBD2. Germline V gene data show CDR1 as LGHNA and CDR2 as YSLEER. The CDR3 contains 17 residues. Unmatched junction bases numbered 14, after V lost 2 bases and J lost 8 bases. CDR3 DNA: TGCGCCAGCAGCCAAAACCCAGCGGGAGCCCCTTCGGATGAGCAGTTCTTC. The encoded protein is CASSQNPAGAPSDEQFF.

This clone has just a few counts. The V and J genes are TRBV6-4 and TRBJ2-1, with D possibly being TRBD1 (5 bases). The germline V and J ends were trimmed by 4 bases and 6 bases, with 13 bases remaining between them. CDR1 and CDR2 (germline): MRHNA, SNTAGT. This CDR3 comprises 14 residues. CDR3 in amino acids: CASSAQGWGNEQFF. The CDR3, as DNA: TGTGCCAGCAGTGCGCAGGGATGGGGCAATGAGCAGTTCTTC.